This entry features one T cell receptor beta chain sequence. The record originates from a study of T cell responses to AZD1222 COVID-19 vaccine. The method was immunoSEQ multiplex PCR; TCRdb's version includes in-frame clones alone and lacks a portion of them. This sample has about 110,000 clones, with over 75% found just once. Trimming removed 5 bases at V and 1 base at J, with 8 bases between. This CDR3 comprises 14 residues. Per the germline V gene, CDR1 is LNHDA and CDR2 is SQIVND (reference sequence). This material consisted of peripheral blood, taken on day 0 of AZD1222 vaccination. The chain joins TRBV19 to TRBJ2-2; D is ambiguous. The sequence was collected from an adult in good health. The CDR3 DNA is TGTGCCAGTAGTGTGAACGTGAACACCGGGGAGCTGTTTTTT. Protein: CASSVNVNTGELFF.